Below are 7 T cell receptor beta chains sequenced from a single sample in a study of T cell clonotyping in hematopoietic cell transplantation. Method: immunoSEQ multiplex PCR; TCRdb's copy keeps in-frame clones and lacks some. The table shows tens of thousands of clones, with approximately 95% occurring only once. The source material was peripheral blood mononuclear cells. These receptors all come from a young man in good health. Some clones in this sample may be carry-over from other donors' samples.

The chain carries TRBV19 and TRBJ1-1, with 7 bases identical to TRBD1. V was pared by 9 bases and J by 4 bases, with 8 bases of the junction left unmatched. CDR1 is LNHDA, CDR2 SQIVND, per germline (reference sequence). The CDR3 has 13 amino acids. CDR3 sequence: CASTYPGGTEAFF. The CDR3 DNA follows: TGTGCCAGCACCTACCCAGGGGGCACTGAAGCTTTCTTT.

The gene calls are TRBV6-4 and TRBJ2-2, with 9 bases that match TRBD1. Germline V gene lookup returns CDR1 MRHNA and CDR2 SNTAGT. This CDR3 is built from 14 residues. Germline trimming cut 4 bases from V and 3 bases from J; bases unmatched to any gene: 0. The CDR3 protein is CASSGTGDTGELFF. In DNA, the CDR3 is TGTGCCAGCAGTGGGACAGGGGACACCGGGGAGCTGTTTTTT.

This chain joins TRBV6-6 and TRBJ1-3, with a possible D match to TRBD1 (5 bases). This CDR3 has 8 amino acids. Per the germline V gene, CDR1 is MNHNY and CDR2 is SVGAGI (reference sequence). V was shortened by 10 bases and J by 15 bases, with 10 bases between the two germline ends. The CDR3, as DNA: TGTGCCACTGGGGCGGAATATTTT. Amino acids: CATGAEYF.

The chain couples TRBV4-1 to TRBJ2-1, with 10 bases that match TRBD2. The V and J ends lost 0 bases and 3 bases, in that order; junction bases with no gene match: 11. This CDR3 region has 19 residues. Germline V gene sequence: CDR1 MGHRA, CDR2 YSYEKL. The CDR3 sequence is CASSQEGSGRTPLYNEQFF. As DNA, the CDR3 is TGCGCCAGCAGCCAAGAGGGTAGCGGGAGGACCCCCCTCTACAATGAGCAGTTCTTC.

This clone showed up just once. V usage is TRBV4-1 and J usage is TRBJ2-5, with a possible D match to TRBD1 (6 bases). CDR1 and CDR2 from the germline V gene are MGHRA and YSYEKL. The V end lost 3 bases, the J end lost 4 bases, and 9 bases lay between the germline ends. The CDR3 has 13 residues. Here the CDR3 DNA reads TGCGCCAGCAGCCAGCAGGGGCTAGAGACCCAGTACTTC. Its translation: CASSQQGLETQYF.

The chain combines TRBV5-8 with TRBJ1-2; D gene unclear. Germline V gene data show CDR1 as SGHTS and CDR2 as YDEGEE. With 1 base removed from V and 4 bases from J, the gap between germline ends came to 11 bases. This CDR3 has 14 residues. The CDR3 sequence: CASSLSAGVYGYTF. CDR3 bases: TGTGCCAGCAGCTTGTCGGCTGGGGTCTATGGCTACACCTTC.

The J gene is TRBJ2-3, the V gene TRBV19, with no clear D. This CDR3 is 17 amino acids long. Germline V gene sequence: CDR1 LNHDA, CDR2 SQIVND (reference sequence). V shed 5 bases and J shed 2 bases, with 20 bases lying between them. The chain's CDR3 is CASSSRTGQLFTDTQYF. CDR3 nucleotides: TGTGCCAGTAGTTCCAGGACGGGTCAGCTGTTCACAGATACGCAGTATTTT.